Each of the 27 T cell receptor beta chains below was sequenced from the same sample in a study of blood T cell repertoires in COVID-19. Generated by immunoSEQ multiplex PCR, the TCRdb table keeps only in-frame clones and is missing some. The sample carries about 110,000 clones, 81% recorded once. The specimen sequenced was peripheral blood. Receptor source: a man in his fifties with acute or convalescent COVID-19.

The CDR3 DNA reads TGCGCCAGCAGCTCGTTCGTGAATGAGCAGTTCTTC. It codes for CASSSFVNEQFF. The rearrangement uses TRBV4-1 and TRBJ2-1; D call uncertain. The germline gives CDR1 MGHRA, CDR2 YSYEKL. CDR3 length: 12 residues. Trimming removed 5 bases from V and 7 bases from J, with 9 bases in between.

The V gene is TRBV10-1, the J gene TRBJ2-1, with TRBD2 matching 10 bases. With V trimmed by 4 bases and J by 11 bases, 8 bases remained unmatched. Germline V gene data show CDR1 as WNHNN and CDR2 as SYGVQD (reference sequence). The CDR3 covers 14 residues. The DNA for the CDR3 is TGCGCCAGCAGTGCACTAGCGGGGTCCGGGCAGCAGTTCTTC. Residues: CASSALAGSGQQFF.

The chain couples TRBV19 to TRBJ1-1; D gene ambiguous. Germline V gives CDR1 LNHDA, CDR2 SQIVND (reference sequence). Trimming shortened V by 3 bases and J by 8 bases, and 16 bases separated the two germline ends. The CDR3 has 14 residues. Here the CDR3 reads CASSMGGGLEEAFF. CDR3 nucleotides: TGTGCCAGTAGTATGGGAGGAGGACTAGAAGAAGCTTTCTTT.

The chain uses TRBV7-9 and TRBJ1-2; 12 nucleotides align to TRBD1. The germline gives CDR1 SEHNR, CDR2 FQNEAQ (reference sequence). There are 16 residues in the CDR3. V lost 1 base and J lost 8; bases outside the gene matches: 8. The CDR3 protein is CASSLGSGTGGMGYTF. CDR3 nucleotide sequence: TGTGCCAGCAGCTTAGGTTCCGGGACAGGGGGCATGGGCTACACCTTC.

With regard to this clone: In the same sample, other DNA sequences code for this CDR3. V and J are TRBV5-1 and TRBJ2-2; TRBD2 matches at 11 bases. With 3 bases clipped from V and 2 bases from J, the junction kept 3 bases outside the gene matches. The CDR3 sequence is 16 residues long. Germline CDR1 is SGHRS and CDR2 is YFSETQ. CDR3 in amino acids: CASSSLAGGNTGELFF. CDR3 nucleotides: TGCGCCAGCAGCTCGCTAGCGGGGGGAAACACCGGGGAGCTGTTTTTT.

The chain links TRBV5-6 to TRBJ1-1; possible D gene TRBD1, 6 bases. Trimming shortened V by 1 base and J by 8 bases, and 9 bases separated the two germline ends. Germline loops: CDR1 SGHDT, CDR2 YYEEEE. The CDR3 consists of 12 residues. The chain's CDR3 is CASSLKRGEAFF. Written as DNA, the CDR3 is TGTGCCAGCAGCTTGAAAAGGGGGGAAGCTTTCTTT. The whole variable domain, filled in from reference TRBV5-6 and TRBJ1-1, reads DAGVTQSPTHLIKTRGQQVTLRCSPKSGHDTVSWYQQALGQGPQFIFQYYEEEERQRGNFPDRFSGHQFPNYSSELNVNALLLGDSALYLCASSLKRGEAFFGQGTRLTVV.

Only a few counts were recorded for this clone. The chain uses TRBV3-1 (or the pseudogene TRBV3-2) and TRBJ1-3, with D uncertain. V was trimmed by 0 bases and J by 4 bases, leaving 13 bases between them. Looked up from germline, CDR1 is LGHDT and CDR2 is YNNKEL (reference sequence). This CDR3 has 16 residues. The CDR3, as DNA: TGTGCCAGCAGCCAAGAATTCGCAGTCATAGGAAACACCATATATTTT. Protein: CASSQEFAVIGNTIYF.

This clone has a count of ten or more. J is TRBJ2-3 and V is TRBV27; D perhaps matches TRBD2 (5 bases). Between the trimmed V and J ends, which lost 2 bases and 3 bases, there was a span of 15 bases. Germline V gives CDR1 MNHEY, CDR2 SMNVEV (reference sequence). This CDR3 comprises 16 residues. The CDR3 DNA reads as TGTGCCAGCAGTTTAAGGGTTAAGAGAGGGACAGATACGCAGTATTTT. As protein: CASSLRVKRGTDTQYF.

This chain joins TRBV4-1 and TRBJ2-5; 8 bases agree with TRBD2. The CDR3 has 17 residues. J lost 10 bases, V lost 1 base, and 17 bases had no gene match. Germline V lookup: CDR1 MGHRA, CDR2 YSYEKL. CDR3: CASSQGSQRGSPVGQYF. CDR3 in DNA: TGCGCCAGCAGCCAAGGGAGCCAGCGGGGGAGTCCTGTGGGCCAGTACTTC.

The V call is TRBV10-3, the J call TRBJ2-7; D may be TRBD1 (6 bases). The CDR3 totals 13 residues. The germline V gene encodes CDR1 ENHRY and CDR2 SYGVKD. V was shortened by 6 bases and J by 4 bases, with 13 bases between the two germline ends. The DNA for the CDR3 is TGTGCCATCAGGGGAAGGACAGTTTACGAGCAGTACTTC. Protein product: CAIRGRTVYEQYF.

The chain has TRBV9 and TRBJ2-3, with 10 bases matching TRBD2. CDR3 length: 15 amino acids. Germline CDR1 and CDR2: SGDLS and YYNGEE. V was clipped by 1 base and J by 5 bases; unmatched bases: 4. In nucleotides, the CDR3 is TGTGCCAGCAGCGTAAGCGGGGGGGCCGTAGATACGCAGTATTTT. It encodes CASSVSGGAVDTQYF.

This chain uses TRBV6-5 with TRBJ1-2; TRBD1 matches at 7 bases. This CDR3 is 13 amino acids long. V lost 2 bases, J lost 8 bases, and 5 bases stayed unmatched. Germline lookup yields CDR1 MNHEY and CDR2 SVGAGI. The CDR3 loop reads CASSYQGVEGYTF. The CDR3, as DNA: TGTGCCAGCAGTTACCAGGGGGTGGAAGGCTACACCTTC.

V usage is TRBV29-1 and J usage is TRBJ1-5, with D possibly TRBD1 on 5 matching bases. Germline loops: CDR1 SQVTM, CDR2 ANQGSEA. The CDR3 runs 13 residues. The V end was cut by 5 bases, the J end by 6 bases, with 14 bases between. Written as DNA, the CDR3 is TGCAGCGTTTCCCCCGGGGGAGGTCAGCCCCAGCATTTT. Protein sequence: CSVSPGGGQPQHF.

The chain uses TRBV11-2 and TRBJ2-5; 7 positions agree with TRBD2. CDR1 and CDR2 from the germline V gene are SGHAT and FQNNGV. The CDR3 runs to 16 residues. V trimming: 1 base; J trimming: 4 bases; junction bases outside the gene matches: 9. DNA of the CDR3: TGTGCCAGCAGCTTAGGGACCTTAGCGGGCACAGAGACCCAGTACTTC. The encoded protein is CASSLGTLAGTETQYF.

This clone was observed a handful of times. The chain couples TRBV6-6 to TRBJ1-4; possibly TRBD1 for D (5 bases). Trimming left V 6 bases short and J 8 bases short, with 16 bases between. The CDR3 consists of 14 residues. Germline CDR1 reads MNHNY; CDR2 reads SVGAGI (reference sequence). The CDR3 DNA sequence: TGTGCCAGCAGCCAGGGTTCTCTCCGGGAAAAACTGTTTTTT. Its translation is CASSQGSLREKLFF.

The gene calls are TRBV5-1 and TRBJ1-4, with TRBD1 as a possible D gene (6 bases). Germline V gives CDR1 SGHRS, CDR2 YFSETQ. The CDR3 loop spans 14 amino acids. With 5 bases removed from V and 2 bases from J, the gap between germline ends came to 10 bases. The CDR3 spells CASRLTGTNEKLFF. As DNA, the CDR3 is TGCGCCAGCAGACTAACAGGGACTAATGAAAAACTGTTTTTT. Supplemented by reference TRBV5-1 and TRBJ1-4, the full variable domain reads KAGVTQTPRYLIKTRGQQVTLSCSPISGHRSVSWYQQTPGQGLQFLFEYFSETQRNKGNFPGRFSGRQFSNSRSEMNVSTLELGDSALYLCASRLTGTNEKLFFGSGTQLSVL.

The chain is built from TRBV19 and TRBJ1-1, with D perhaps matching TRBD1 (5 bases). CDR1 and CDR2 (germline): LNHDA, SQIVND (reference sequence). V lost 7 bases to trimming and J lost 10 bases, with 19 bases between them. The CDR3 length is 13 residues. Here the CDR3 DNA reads TGTGCCAGTATCCACCGGGGGGGAGTTGGAGCTTTCTTT. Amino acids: CASIHRGGVGAFF.

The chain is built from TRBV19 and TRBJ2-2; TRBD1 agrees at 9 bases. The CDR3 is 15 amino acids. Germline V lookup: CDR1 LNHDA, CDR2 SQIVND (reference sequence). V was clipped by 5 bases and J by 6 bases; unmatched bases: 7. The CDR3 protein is CASSSGTGIPGELFF. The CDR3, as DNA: TGTGCCAGTAGTTCCGGGACAGGGATCCCCGGGGAGCTGTTTTTT.

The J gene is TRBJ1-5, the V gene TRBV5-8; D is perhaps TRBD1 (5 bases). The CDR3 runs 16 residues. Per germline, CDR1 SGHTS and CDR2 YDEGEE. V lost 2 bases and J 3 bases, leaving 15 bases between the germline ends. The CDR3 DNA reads TGTGCCAGCAGCTTTTCGATGATCAGGGCCAATCAGCCCCAGCATTTT. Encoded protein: CASSFSMIRANQPQHF.

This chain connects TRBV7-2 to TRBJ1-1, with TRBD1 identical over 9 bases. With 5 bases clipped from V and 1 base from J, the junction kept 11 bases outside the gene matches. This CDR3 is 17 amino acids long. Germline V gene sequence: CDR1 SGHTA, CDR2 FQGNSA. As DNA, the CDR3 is TGTGCCAGCAGCAAACAGGGGGCCCACCCCCGGAACACTGAAGCTTTCTTT. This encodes CASSKQGAHPRNTEAFF.

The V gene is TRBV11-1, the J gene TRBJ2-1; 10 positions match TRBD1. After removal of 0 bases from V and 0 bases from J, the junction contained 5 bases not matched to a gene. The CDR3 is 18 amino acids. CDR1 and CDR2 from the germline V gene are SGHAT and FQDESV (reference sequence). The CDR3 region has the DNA TGTGCCAGCAGCTTAGCGCGTGGACAGGGGGTCTCCTACAATGAGCAGTTCTTC. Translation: CASSLARGQGVSYNEQFF.

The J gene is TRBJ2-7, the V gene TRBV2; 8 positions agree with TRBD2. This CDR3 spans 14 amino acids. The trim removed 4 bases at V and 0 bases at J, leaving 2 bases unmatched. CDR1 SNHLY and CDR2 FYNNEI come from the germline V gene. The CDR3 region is CASSVTSGSYEQYF. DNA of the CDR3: TGTGCCAGCAGTGTAACTAGCGGCTCCTACGAGCAGTACTTC.

The CDR3 spells CASIPIPGSGTGGTGELFF. CDR3 nucleotide sequence: TGTGCCAGCATCCCCATTCCTGGCTCCGGGACAGGGGGCACCGGGGAGCTGTTTTTT. The rearrangement joins TRBV28 to TRBJ2-2; 11 bases map to TRBD1. CDR3 length: 19 amino acids. V shed 7 bases, J shed 4 bases, and the junction held 17 bases outside the gene matches. Germline CDR1 reads MDHEN; CDR2 reads SYDVKM.

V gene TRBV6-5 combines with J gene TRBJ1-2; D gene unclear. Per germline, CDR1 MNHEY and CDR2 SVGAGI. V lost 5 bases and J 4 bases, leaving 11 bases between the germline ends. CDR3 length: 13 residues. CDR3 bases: TGTGCCAGCAGTCCCGAGGGCGGCTATGGCTACACCTTC. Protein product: CASSPEGGYGYTF.

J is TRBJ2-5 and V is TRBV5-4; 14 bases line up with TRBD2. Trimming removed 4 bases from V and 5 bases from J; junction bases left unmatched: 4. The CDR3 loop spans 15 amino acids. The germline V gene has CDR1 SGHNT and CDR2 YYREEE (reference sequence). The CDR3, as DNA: TGTGCCAGCAGCCCCGGGACTAGCGGGGGCGAGACCCAGTACTTC. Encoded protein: CASSPGTSGGETQYF.

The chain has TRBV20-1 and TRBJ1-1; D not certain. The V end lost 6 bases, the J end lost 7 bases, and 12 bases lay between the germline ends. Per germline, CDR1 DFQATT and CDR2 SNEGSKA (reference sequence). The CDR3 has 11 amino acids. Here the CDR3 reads CSAPRGSEAFF. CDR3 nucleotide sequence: TGCAGTGCCCCACGGGGAAGTGAAGCTTTCTTT.

The CDR3 region has the DNA TGTGCCAGCAGTCGACTAGCGGGGGTGACAGATACGCAGTATTTT. Encoded protein: CASSRLAGVTDTQYF. The rearrangement links TRBV2 to TRBJ2-3, with TRBD2 matching over 12 bases. Trimming cost V 5 bases and J 3 bases; bases outside gene matches: 3. The CDR3 runs 15 residues. Germline V gives CDR1 SNHLY, CDR2 FYNNEI.